What follows are 23 T cell receptor beta chains derived from one specimen sequenced in a study of T cells in Graves' hyperthyroidism and ophthalmopathy. Researchers amplified the TCR beta CDR3 regions from RNA transcripts. First-round RT-PCR targeting the TCR CDR3 was performed with the HTBI primer set. One entry per CDR3 protein results from TCRdb running MiXCR on the multiplex PCR reads. The sample holds about 280,000 distinct CDR3 sequences, less than 30% seen once. Sequences were obtained from blood. These receptor sequences come from a man aged 35 to 55 with Graves' hyperthyroidism that later progressed to Graves' ophthalmopathy.

This clonotype has more than one count but fewer than ten. The chain couples TRBV6-1 to TRBJ1-1, with no clear D. Germline V CDR1 and CDR2: MNHNS, SASEGT. This CDR3 is built from 15 residues. Trimming took 6 bases from V and 3 from J, leaving 17 bases between them. This CDR3 is CASSKNGMVDTEAFF. For the CDR3, the DNA is TGTGCCAGCAGCAAAAATGGGATGGTGGACACTGAAGCTTTCTTT.

This clonotype appeared many times. The gene calls are TRBV11-2 and TRBJ2-2; maybe TRBD1 (6 bases). The CDR3 covers 11 residues. Trimming took 3 bases from V and 13 from J, leaving 9 bases between them. The germline V gene encodes CDR1 SGHAT and CDR2 FQNNGV. The CDR3 loop is CASSFRGGLFF. For the CDR3, the DNA is TGTGCCAGCAGCTTCAGGGGTGGGCTGTTTTTT.

This clonotype occurred many times. The V and J genes are TRBV7-9 and TRBJ1-1; a possible D gene is TRBD1 (6 bases). Looked up from germline, CDR1 is SEHNR and CDR2 is FQNEAQ (reference sequence). V was shortened by 5 bases and J by 5 bases, with 18 bases between the two germline ends. This CDR3 has 15 residues. For the CDR3, the DNA is TGTGCCAGCAGCCCTTTGCACGGGGGCGCGACTGAAGCTTTCTTT. This translates into CASSPLHGGATEAFF.

In its sample, this clonotype was seen a few times. The chain links TRBV19 to TRBJ1-1; D is undetermined. CDR1 is LNHDA, CDR2 SQIVND, per germline (reference sequence). Trimming removed 5 bases from V and 1 base from J, with 8 bases in between. This CDR3 spans 13 amino acids. CDR3 coding DNA: TGTGCCAGTAGTCAAGACAAGAACACTGAAGCTTTCTTT. Translating gives CASSQDKNTEAFF.

This clonotype has ten or more counts. V and J are TRBV28 and TRBJ2-4; D remains ambiguous. V was pared by 5 bases and J by 0 bases, with 14 bases between. This CDR3 spans 16 amino acids. The germline gives CDR1 MDHEN, CDR2 SYDVKM. The CDR3 nucleotides are TGTGCCAGCAGTCCGACGGTTCACCTAGCCAAAAACATTCAGTACTTC. It specifies CASSPTVHLAKNIQYF.

The chain links TRBV3-1 to TRBJ2-5; D is perhaps TRBD2 (6 bases). Germline V gene data show CDR1 as LGHDT and CDR2 as YNNKEL (reference sequence). V was trimmed by 1 base and J by 5 bases, leaving 11 bases between them. This CDR3 region has 14 residues. The CDR3: CASSQGAGRETQYF. The CDR3 coding sequence is TGTGCCAGCAGCCAAGGGGCAGGGAGGGAGACCCAGTACTTC.

This clonotype was recorded at least ten times. The J gene is TRBJ1-1, the V gene TRBV6-5, with 7 bases aligning to TRBD1. The CDR3 consists of 16 residues. V lost 2 bases, J lost 3 bases, and 9 bases stayed unmatched. CDR1 MNHEY and CDR2 SVGAGI come from the germline V gene. The CDR3 loop reads CASSYPSQGSDTEAFF. The CDR3 DNA sequence: TGTGCCAGCAGTTACCCATCACAGGGGAGCGACACTGAAGCTTTCTTT.

This clonotype was observed at least ten times. The chain joins TRBV12-3 or TRBV12-4 to TRBJ2-7, with a tentative D call TRBD2 (5 bases). CDR3 length equals 15 residues. Trimming cost V 4 bases and J 1 base, with 14 bases left between them. The CDR3 loop reads CASSSSSSTSYEQYF. The CDR3 DNA reads as TGTGCCAGCAGTTCTAGCTCCTCAACATCCTACGAGCAGTACTTC.

This clonotype was seen once. This chain uses TRBV19 with TRBJ2-7; TRBD2 matches 11 bases. The CDR3 spans 15 residues. Germline V gives CDR1 LNHDA, CDR2 SQIVND (reference sequence). Trimming at V came to 6 bases and at J to 4 bases, leaving 8 bases not matched to a gene. The CDR3: CASSRLAGQDYEQYF. DNA for the CDR3: TGTGCCAGTAGCCGACTAGCGGGACAGGATTACGAGCAGTACTTC. Based on the CDR3 plus reference TRBV19 and TRBJ2-7, the full variable domain is DGGITQSPKYLFRKEGQNVTLSCEQNLNHDAMYWYRQDPGQGLRLIYYSQIVNDFQKGDIAEGYSVSREKKESFPLTVTSAQKNPTAFYLCASSRLAGQDYEQYFGPGTRLTVT.

At least ten counts were recorded for this clonotype. CDR3 DNA: TGCGCCAGCAGCTCTACAGGTCATGGCTACACCTTC. Amino acid sequence: CASSSTGHGYTF. The rearrangement joins TRBV5-1 to TRBJ1-2; possible D gene TRBD1, 5 bases. The CDR3 sequence is 12 residues long. The V end was cut by 3 bases, the J end by 6 bases, with 9 bases between. Germline loops: CDR1 SGHRS, CDR2 YFSETQ.

This clonotype was seen a handful of times. The chain couples TRBV6-2 or TRBV6-3 to TRBJ2-7, with D tentatively TRBD1 or TRBD2 (6 bases each). Trimming shortened V by 0 bases and J by 4 bases, and 13 bases separated the two germline ends. Per the germline V gene, CDR1 is MNHEY and CDR2 is SVGEGT. The CDR3 spans 15 residues. Written as DNA, the CDR3 is TGTGCCAGCAGTTACTCGGCCGGGGGCGGGTACGAGCAGTACTTC. Amino acids: CASSYSAGGGYEQYF.

V gene TRBV30 combines with J gene TRBJ1-2; D is ambiguous. Germline CDR1 and CDR2: GTSNPN and SVGIG (reference sequence). The ends were cut back, 8 bases at V and 2 bases at J, with 15 bases in the middle. The CDR3 consists of 13 residues. CDR3 region: CANKGTLNYGYTF. As DNA, the CDR3 is TGTGCCAATAAGGGAACCTTAAACTATGGCTACACCTTC.

This clonotype was recorded at least ten times. In DNA form, the CDR3 reads TGCAGTGCTACAAGGGAAACCTACGAGCAGTACTTC. Translating gives CSATRETYEQYF. V gene TRBV20-1 combines with J gene TRBJ2-7; no clear D gene. CDR3 size: 12 residues. Trimming cost V 4 bases and J 2 bases, with 9 bases left between them. Germline lookup yields CDR1 DFQATT and CDR2 SNEGSKA (reference sequence).

The rearrangement joins TRBV6-1 to TRBJ2-7; 7 bases map to TRBD1. Trimming removed 6 bases from V and 4 bases from J; junction bases left unmatched: 12. Germline CDR1 reads MNHNS; CDR2 reads SASEGT. The CDR3 is 15 residues long. The CDR3 loop reads CASRSPAGQAYEQYF. In DNA form, the CDR3 reads TGTGCCAGCAGGTCCCCCGCCGGACAGGCATACGAGCAGTACTTC.

This clonotype has a count of ten or more. The chain is built from TRBV24-1 and TRBJ2-7, with D unclear. CDR1 and CDR2 from the germline V gene are KGHDR and SFDVKD. This CDR3 comprises 14 residues. The V end was cut by 7 bases, the J end by 1 base, with 13 bases between. For the CDR3, the DNA is TGTGCCACCAGCGCCACGGGTTCATCCTACGAGCAGTACTTC. This sequence encodes CATSATGSSYEQYF.

In this sample, this clonotype turned up many times. V and J are TRBV6-1 and TRBJ2-5; perhaps TRBD1 as D (5 bases). Trimming pared 6 bases from V and 1 base from J, leaving 6 bases between. The germline gives CDR1 MNHNS, CDR2 SASEGT. The CDR3 consists of 12 residues. The CDR3 DNA reads TGTGCCAGCAGAGACAGCCAAGAGACCCAGTACTTC. This sequence encodes CASRDSQETQYF.

This clonotype showed up many times. V gene TRBV7-8 combines with J gene TRBJ1-5; TRBD1 matches 11 bases. The V gene's germline CDR1 is SGHVS and CDR2 FQNEAQ. V shed 2 bases and J 9 bases; nucleotides not matched to a gene: 6. The CDR3 has 15 residues. The CDR3 protein is CASSLSGQGVWPQHF. The CDR3 DNA follows: TGTGCCAGCAGCTTATCGGGACAGGGGGTTTGGCCCCAGCATTTT. Full variable domain (rest looked up from reference TRBV7-8 and TRBJ1-5): GAGVSQSPRYKVAKRGQDVALRCDPISGHVSLFWYQQALGQGPEFLTYFQNEAQLDKSGLPSDRFFAERPEGSVSTLKIQRTQQEDSAVYLCASSLSGQGVWPQHFGDGTRLSIL.

The sample holds many counts of this clonotype. The chain combines TRBV4-2 with TRBJ1-5, with D unresolved. The CDR3 has 13 amino acids. V lost 1 base, J lost 7 bases, and 8 bases lay in between. Germline-derived CDR1 and CDR2 are LGHNA and YNFKEQ. Here the CDR3 DNA reads TGTGCCAGCAGCCAAGGTGAGACGCAGCCCCAGCATTTT. Protein: CASSQGETQPQHF.

The rearrangement joins TRBV12-3 or TRBV12-4 to TRBJ2-5; the D gene is possibly TRBD2 (5 bases). V shed 8 bases and J shed 0 bases, with 19 bases lying between them. CDR3 size: 16 residues. CDR3 DNA: TGTGCCAGCCAGACTCTGTGGGGAGCCTACCAAGAGACCCAGTACTTC. Its translation: CASQTLWGAYQETQYF.

Many counts were recorded for this clonotype. CDR3 sequence: CASSRGQGISEAFF. The CDR3 DNA sequence: TGCGCCAGCAGCCGGGGACAGGGGATATCTGAAGCTTTCTTT. This chain links TRBV4-1 with TRBJ1-1; 10 bases are shared with TRBD1. After removal of 4 bases from V and 6 bases from J, the junction contained 5 bases not matched to a gene. CDR3 length equals 14 residues. The germline V gene encodes CDR1 MGHRA and CDR2 YSYEKL.

The table lists this clonotype with many counts. This chain joins TRBV20-1 and TRBJ1-1, with a possible D match to TRBD1 (5 bases). This CDR3 region has 15 residues. V shed 5 bases and J shed 3 bases, with 19 bases lying between them. Germline V gene sequence: CDR1 DFQATT, CDR2 SNEGSKA (reference sequence). In nucleotides, the CDR3 is TGCAGTGCTGCGGGGGGGAGGACGAGGGACACTGAAGCTTTCTTT. Its protein is CSAAGGRTRDTEAFF.

This clonotype was observed a few times. The CDR3 loop is CASSFGTINTEAFF. CDR3 DNA: TGTGCCAGCAGTTTCGGGACAATCAACACTGAAGCTTTCTTT. The J gene is TRBJ1-1, the V gene TRBV12-3 or TRBV12-4; maybe TRBD1 (6 bases). This CDR3 region has 14 residues. The V end was cut by 3 bases, the J end by 2 bases, with 10 bases between.

The chain links TRBV24-1 to TRBJ1-2; 10 bases line up with TRBD1. Losses at the gene ends were 4 bases for V and 5 bases for J; bases not matched to a gene: 6. This CDR3 spans 15 amino acids. CDR1 and CDR2 from the germline V gene are KGHDR and SFDVKD. The CDR3 spells CATSDSTGGGYGYTF. DNA of the CDR3: TGTGCCACCAGTGACTCGACAGGGGGCGGATATGGCTACACCTTC.